This T cell receptor beta chain was sequenced during a study of cytomegalovirus exposure and HLA in healthy donors. Overall study results and limits: V- and J-gene trimming of TCR beta was linked (in a later analysis) to a missense DCLRE1C variant. Clonal expansion, a later analysis showed, was greater in HLA-associated TCR beta chains than in equally common others. Within an earlier analysis, most TCR beta V segments proved productive either about 87% or about 30% of the time. Per a later analysis, 15,000 to 20,000 TCR beta sequences showed association with HLA alleles at 0.05 false discovery rate.

For this clone: Its specificity is not known.

Researchers ran the PCR with 60 Vbeta and 13 Jbeta primers. The protocol was immunoSEQ multiplex PCR, while the TCRdb copy is restricted to in-frame clones and leaves out a portion. The table records approximately 77,000 clones, 60% to 80% of them present only once. The specimen sequenced was PBMCs. The clonotype was recovered from a woman between 35 and 50 years old in good health and CMV-seronegative.

The CDR3 loop reads CASSPNRQNYEQYF. Here the CDR3 DNA reads TGTGCCAGCTCCCCTAACAGACAGAACTACGAGCAGTACTTC. The chain uses TRBV18 and TRBJ2-7, with D possibly being TRBD1 (5 bases). CDR3 length: 14 residues. CDR1 and CDR2 (germline): KGHSH, LQKENI. V was pared by 6 bases and J by 3 bases, with 15 bases between. Variable domain in full (rest from reference TRBV18 and TRBJ2-7): NAGVMQNPRHLVRRRGQEARLRCSPMKGHSHVYWYRQLPEEGLKFMVYLQKENIIDESGMPKERFSAEFPKEGPSILRIQQVVRGDSAAYFCASSPNRQNYEQYFGPGTRLTVT.